The rows below give T cell receptor beta chains drawn from one sample of a study of T cells in Graves' hyperthyroidism and ophthalmopathy. From the multiplex PCR reads, TCRdb called clonotypes with MiXCR, one entry per CDR3 protein. The sample has around 400,000 distinct CDR3 sequences, around 13% seen once; the top ten hold 9.2%. Sequencing was done on a sample of blood. These receptors were obtained from a woman aged 18 to 35 with Graves' hyperthyroidism. The CDR3 runs from the conserved cysteine through the conserved F or W. The order of the fields is V gene, D gene, J gene, clone size, CDR3 protein, CDR3 DNA. A D gene is named only where the DNA matches it firmly. The size entry is marked missing in some rows and otherwise reads once, few, many or a size class.

>TRBV10-3|NA|TRBJ2-1|many
CALQRVPSRDEQFF
TGTGCCCTCCAACGGGTTCCCTCCAGGGATGAGCAGTTCTTC
>TRBV10-3|NA|TRBJ2-2|many
CAISTGGELFF
TGTGCCATCAGTACCGGCGGGGAGCTGTTTTTT
>TRBV6-2/TRBV6-3|NA|TRBJ1-1|many
CASSYSSRNTEAFF
TGTGCCAGCAGTTACTCGAGCAGAAACACTGAAGCTTTCTTT
>TRBV18|NA|TRBJ1-5|many
CASSPEGHQPQHF
TGTGCCAGCTCACCCGAGGGTCATCAGCCCCAGCATTTT
>TRBV2|NA|TRBJ2-7|many
CASGRSSYEQYF
TGTGCCAGCGGGAGAAGCTCCTACGAGCAGTACTTC
>TRBV6-1|TRBD1|TRBJ1-1|few
CASTKDRVVLGTEAFF
TGTGCCAGCACCAAGGACAGGGTGGTGCTCGGCACTGAAGCTTTCTTT
>TRBV24-1|NA|TRBJ2-3|few
CATSDPQPRGERRDTQYF
TGTGCCACCAGTGATCCCCAGCCCAGGGGCGAGCGGAGAGATACGCAGTATTTT
>TRBV28|TRBD1|TRBJ2-7|many
CASGAGTGGYEQYF
TGTGCCAGCGGGGCTGGGACAGGGGGCTACGAGCAGTACTTC
>TRBV7-9|NA|TRBJ2-3|many
CASSLIRVWGYRTDTQYF
TGTGCCAGCAGCTTAATAAGGGTTTGGGGATACCGCACAGATACGCAGTATTTT
>TRBV15|NA|TRBJ1-1|many
CATSRDKGDGAFF
TGTGCCACCAGCAGAGATAAGGGGGATGGAGCTTTCTTT
>TRBV20-1|NA|TRBJ2-5|many
CSARGVGLQTQYF
TGCAGTGCTCGAGGGGTAGGGTTACAGACCCAGTACTTC
>TRBV2|TRBD2|TRBJ2-1|many
CASSFGLAGEDEQFF
TGTGCCAGCAGTTTCGGACTAGCGGGAGAGGATGAGCAGTTCTTC
>TRBV11-2|TRBD2|TRBJ2-5|few
CASSPTGPGLAVQETQYF
TGTGCCAGTAGTCCCACCGGGCCGGGACTAGCGGTCCAAGAGACCCAGTACTTC
>TRBV27|TRBD1|TRBJ1-1|many
CASSKTGVRDTEAFF
TGTGCCAGCAGTAAAACAGGGGTCCGAGACACTGAAGCTTTCTTT
>TRBV3-1|NA|TRBJ1-6|few
CASSPIGGVSGSPLHF
TGTGCCAGCAGCCCGATAGGGGGGGTTTCTGGATCACCCCTCCACTTT
>TRBV28|TRBD2|TRBJ2-5|many
CASQGSGGQETQYF
TGTGCCAGCCAGGGATCCGGGGGGCAAGAGACCCAGTACTTC
>TRBV7-9|TRBD2|TRBJ2-5|many
CASSPSGLAGQETQYF
TGTGCCAGCAGCCCCAGCGGACTAGCGGGTCAAGAGACCCAGTACTTC
>TRBV7-9|TRBD2|TRBJ2-3|many
CASSQTGGPAPDTQYF
TGTGCCAGCAGCCAAACGGGGGGACCCGCCCCAGATACGCAGTATTTT
>TRBV20-1|NA|TRBJ1-1|many
CSATGGSMNTEAFF
TGCAGTGCTACCGGAGGGTCGATGAACACTGAAGCTTTCTTT
>TRBV7-9|NA|TRBJ1-1|many
CASSSSRTGMNTEAFF
TGTGCCAGCAGCTCAAGTAGGACGGGAATGAACACTGAAGCTTTCTTT
>TRBV6-1|TRBD1|TRBJ2-4|NA
CASSPGGTKTIQYF
TGTGCCAGCAGTCCAGGGGGTACCAAAACCATTCAGTACTTC
>TRBV5-4|TRBD2|TRBJ2-1|NA
CASRTGTSGNNEQFF
TGTGCCAGCAGAACCGGGACTAGCGGAAACAATGAGCAGTTCTTC
>TRBV5-1|TRBD1|TRBJ2-7|few
CASSPSTRTGYEQYF
TGCGCCAGCAGCCCTAGTACTCGGACAGGCTACGAGCAGTACTTC
>TRBV6-1|TRBD2|TRBJ2-2|many
CASSATSGGSGELFF
TGTGCCAGCAGTGCGACTAGCGGGGGGTCCGGGGAGCTGTTTTTT
>TRBV20-1|NA|TRBJ1-1|NA
CSATPRGRDHIGAFF
TGCAGTGCTACCCCCCGAGGTCGGGACCACATTGGAGCTTTCTTT
>TRBV7-9|NA|TRBJ2-7|many
CASSLEVKEPYEQYF
TGTGCCAGCAGCTTAGAGGTCAAGGAGCCCTACGAGCAGTACTTC
>TRBV18|TRBD1|TRBJ1-1|many
CASSSSGQGLSEAFF
TGTGCCAGCTCATCGTCGGGACAGGGACTCTCTGAAGCTTTCTTT
>TRBV4-1|TRBD1|TRBJ2-7|NA
CASSRPTGDSYEQYF
TGCGCCAGCAGCCGCCCTACAGGGGACTCCTACGAGCAGTACTTC
>TRBV7-2|NA|TRBJ2-5|once
CASSFTGEVETQYF
TGTGCCAGCAGCTTCACCGGGGAGGTGGAGACCCAGTACTTC
>TRBV20-1|TRBD2|TRBJ2-5|many
CSATPSGGAAETQYF
TGCAGTGCAACTCCGAGCGGGGGGGCCGCAGAGACCCAGTACTTC
>TRBV20-1|NA|TRBJ1-2|NA
CSASPGRTYGYTF
TGCAGTGCTAGTCCGGGAAGGACCTATGGCTACACCTTC
>TRBV6-5|NA|TRBJ1-1|many
CASSYSRAMNTEAFF
TGTGCCAGCAGTTACTCTCGAGCCATGAACACTGAAGCTTTCTTT
>TRBV28|NA|TRBJ2-1|many
CATRRNEQFF
TGTGCCACCCGCAGGAATGAGCAGTTCTTC
>TRBV20-1|NA|TRBJ1-4|few
CSARDHLGKLFF
TGCAGTGCTAGAGATCACCTGGGAAAACTGTTTTTT
>TRBV5-1|TRBD1|TRBJ2-7|many
CASSSGTGISYEQYF
TGCGCCAGCAGCTCCGGGACAGGGATTTCCTACGAGCAGTACTTC
>TRBV2|NA|TRBJ2-5|many
CASSEVAGGETQYF
TGTGCCAGCAGTGAAGTGGCAGGGGGGGAGACCCAGTACTTC
>TRBV5-1|NA|TRBJ2-7|many
CASSLEAALGEQYF
TGCGCCAGCAGCTTGGAAGCTGCGTTGGGCGAGCAGTACTTC
>TRBV11-1|NA|TRBJ2-7|few
CASSPSGVGLYEQYF
TGTGCCAGCAGCCCATCAGGGGTGGGTCTCTACGAGCAGTACTTC
>TRBV30|TRBD1|TRBJ2-7|many
CAWSEFRDRVYEQYF
TGTGCCTGGAGTGAGTTCCGGGACAGGGTTTATGAGCAGTACTTC
>TRBV7-6|NA|TRBJ2-7|NA
CASSSEQGDGYEQYF
TGTGCCAGCAGCTCCGAACAGGGAGATGGTTACGAGCAGTACTTC
>TRBV4-2|NA|TRBJ2-2|NA
CASSQGHSPGGELFF
TGTGCCAGCAGCCAAGGACATTCCCCTGGCGGGGAGCTGTTTTTT
>TRBV28|TRBD2|TRBJ2-1|many
CASSLPSGANNEQFF
TGTGCCAGCAGTTTGCCTAGCGGAGCTAACAATGAGCAGTTCTTC
>TRBV7-3|NA|TRBJ2-1|few
CASSTRDGEQFF
TGTGCCAGCAGCACGAGGGACGGAGAGCAGTTCTTC
>TRBV20-1|NA|TRBJ2-2|many
CSARETVSSGELFF
TGCAGTGCTAGAGAGACAGTCAGTTCCGGGGAGCTGTTTTTT
>TRBV4-2|TRBD2|TRBJ2-3|NA
CASSQRWGTSGSGDTQYF
TGTGCCAGCAGCCAAAGATGGGGGACTAGCGGGAGCGGAGATACGCAGTATTTT
>TRBV19|NA|TRBJ2-5|many
CASSTPFGGEETQYF
TGTGCCAGTAGTACCCCTTTTGGAGGGGAAGAGACCCAGTACTTC
>TRBV20-1|TRBD1|TRBJ2-7|few
CSASQPGQQTYEQYF
TGCAGTGCTAGTCAGCCGGGACAGCAGACCTACGAGCAGTACTTC
>TRBV10-3|NA|TRBJ1-1|NA
CAISELVVGNTEAFF
TGTGCCATCAGTGAGTTGGTGGTGGGGAACACTGAAGCCTTCTTT
>TRBV20-1|TRBD2|TRBJ2-7|many
CSAKGTSGSYEQYF
TGCAGTGCTAAAGGGACTAGCGGGAGCTACGAGCAGTACTTC
>TRBV12-3/TRBV12-4|TRBD2|TRBJ2-3|many
CASSFGREIADTQYF
TGTGCCAGCAGTTTCGGGCGGGAGATTGCAGATACGCAGTATTTT
>TRBV7-2|NA|TRBJ1-4|NA
CASSLRPEKLFF
TGTGCCAGCAGCTTAAGGCCAGAAAAACTGTTTTTT
>TRBV12-3/TRBV12-4|NA|TRBJ2-4|NA
CATLIGGANIQYF
TGTGCCACCCTGATAGGGGGAGCAAACATTCAGTACTTC
>TRBV7-8|NA|TRBJ1-2|few
CASTRRGQGYDGYTF
TGTGCCAGCACCCGGCGGGGGCAAGGATACGATGGCTACACCTTC
>TRBV19|NA|TRBJ2-2|many
CASSIGYNRNTGELFF
TGTGCCAGTAGCATAGGGTACAATCGGAACACCGGGGAGCTGTTTTTT
>TRBV18|TRBD1|TRBJ1-1|many
CASSTAEQGVTEAFF
TGTGCCAGCTCGACCGCAGAACAGGGGGTGACTGAAGCTTTCTTT
>TRBV20-1|NA|TRBJ1-3|NA
CSASPMTGSSGNTIYF
TGCAGTGCTAGTCCAATGACAGGCAGCTCTGGAAACACCATATATTTT
>TRBV2|NA|TRBJ1-1|many
CASSSQGGNTEAFF
TGTGCCAGCAGTTCACAGGGTGGGAACACTGAAGCTTTCTTT
>TRBV6-4|NA|TRBJ1-2|NA
CASSAVRQGHRDRRGYTF
TGTGCCAGCAGTGCGGTGAGGCAGGGCCATCGGGATCGGAGGGGCTACACCTTC